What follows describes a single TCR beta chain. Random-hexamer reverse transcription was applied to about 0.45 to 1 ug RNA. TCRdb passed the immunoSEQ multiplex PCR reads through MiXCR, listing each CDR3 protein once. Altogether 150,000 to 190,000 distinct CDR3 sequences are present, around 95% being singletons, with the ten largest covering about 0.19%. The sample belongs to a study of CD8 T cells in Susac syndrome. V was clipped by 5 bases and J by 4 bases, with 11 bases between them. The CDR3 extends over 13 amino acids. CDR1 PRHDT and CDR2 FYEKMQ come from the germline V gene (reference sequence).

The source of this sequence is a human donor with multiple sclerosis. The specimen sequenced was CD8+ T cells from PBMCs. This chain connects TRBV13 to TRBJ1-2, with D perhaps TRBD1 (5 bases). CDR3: CASSMGRTYGYTF. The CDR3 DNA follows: TGTGCCAGCAGCATGGGACGGACCTATGGCTACACCTTC. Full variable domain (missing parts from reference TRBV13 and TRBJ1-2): AAGVIQSPRHLIKEKRETATLKCYPIPRHDTVYWYQQGPGQDPQFLISFYEKMQSDKGSIPDRFSAQQFSDYHSELNMSSLELGDSALYFCASSMGRTYGYTFGSGTRLTVV.